Presented here are 19 T cell receptor beta chains from one specimen sequenced in a study of CD8 T cells in ankylosing spondylitis. The study, taken as a whole, reports: What seemed typical of ankylosing spondylitis blood was a TCR beta motif built from 8 or 9 highly homologous variants.

No antigen is known for these receptors. TCRdb re-called the 5' RACE reads through MiXCR, storing one row per CDR3 protein. The table has around 770,000 distinct CDR3 sequences, around 20% seen once. The sequenced sample was blood, either unsorted or a sorted T cell fraction (not recorded which). The source is a male donor with ankylosing spondylitis.

The chain combines TRBV2 with TRBJ2-1; the D gene is possibly TRBD2 (5 bases). The CDR3 extends over 14 amino acids. V was trimmed by 5 bases and J by 3 bases, leaving 11 bases between them. Germline-derived CDR1 and CDR2 are SNHLY and FYNNEI. The chain's CDR3 is CASSYLTIYNEQFF. The CDR3 DNA reads TGTGCCAGCAGTTATCTGACTATCTACAATGAGCAGTTCTTC.

The gene calls are TRBV20-1 and TRBJ2-1; 9 bases align to TRBD2. This CDR3 contains 14 residues. V lost 3 bases and J lost 9; bases outside the gene matches: 9. The germline V gene has CDR1 DFQATT and CDR2 SNEGSKA (reference sequence). The CDR3 protein is CSASPGTSRAEQFF. CDR3 bases: TGCAGTGCTAGTCCCGGGACTAGCAGAGCTGAGCAGTTCTTC.

The chain couples TRBV12-3 or TRBV12-4 to TRBJ1-1, with D perhaps TRBD1 (6 bases). The CDR3 totals 15 residues. V was shortened by 3 bases and J by 1 base, with 12 bases between the two germline ends. Here the CDR3 reads CASSLAGVWNTEAFF. The DNA of the CDR3 is TGTGCCAGCAGTTTGGCAGGGGTATGGAACACTGAAGCTTTCTTT.

This rearrangement joins TRBV20-1 to TRBJ2-5; 9 positions match TRBD2. CDR1 DFQATT and CDR2 SNEGSKA come from the germline V gene (reference sequence). V gave up 1 base and J gave up 6 bases; unmatched junction bases: 9. There are 15 residues in the CDR3. CDR3 sequence: CSARGVAGGLKTQYF. The CDR3 DNA is TGCAGTGCTAGAGGGGTTGCGGGAGGGTTGAAGACCCAGTACTTC.

The V call is TRBV29-1, the J call TRBJ2-1; D not resolved. The CDR3 sequence is 12 residues long. V shed 7 bases and J shed 12 bases, with 19 bases lying between them. Looked up from germline, CDR1 is SQVTM and CDR2 is ANQGSEA. CDR3 sequence: CSANGSPQGQFF. The CDR3 region has the DNA TGCAGCGCCAACGGATCCCCTCAAGGGCAGTTCTTC.

This clonotype was recorded many times. CDR3 protein: CASSPGQYNSPLHF. Here the CDR3 DNA reads TGTGCCAGCAGCCCGGGACAGTATAATTCACCCCTCCACTTT. The chain couples TRBV27 to TRBJ1-6; TRBD1 matches 7 bases. Germline loops: CDR1 MNHEY, CDR2 SMNVEV (reference sequence). After removal of 6 bases from V and 4 bases from J, the junction contained 3 bases not matched to a gene. This CDR3 is 14 amino acids long.

This clonotype was counted many times. This sequence joins TRBV5-1 and TRBJ2-7; D might be TRBD1 (6 bases). The CDR3 runs 13 residues. Germline V lookup: CDR1 SGHRS, CDR2 YFSETQ. Trimming left V 1 base short and J 4 bases short, with 9 bases between. The CDR3 DNA reads TGCGCCAGCAGCTTGACAGGGAATTACGAGCAGTACTTC. Residues: CASSLTGNYEQYF.

The rearrangement links TRBV7-2 to TRBJ2-1, with 11 bases identical to TRBD2. The germline V gene encodes CDR1 SGHTA and CDR2 FQGNSA. The V segment lost 4 bases and the J segment 7 bases; nucleotides outside the gene matches: 9. The CDR3 consists of 16 residues. CDR3: CASSYFSGGARNEQFF. Written as DNA, the CDR3 is TGTGCCAGCAGCTACTTTAGCGGGGGGGCGCGGAATGAGCAGTTCTTC.

The chain uses TRBV9 and TRBJ1-5; D not certain. Trimming took 4 bases from V and 6 from J, leaving 11 bases between them. This CDR3 is built from 13 residues. The germline V gene has CDR1 SGDLS and CDR2 YYNGEE. The CDR3 loop is CASSLDGFQPQHF. In DNA, the CDR3 is TGTGCCAGCAGCTTAGACGGGTTTCAGCCCCAGCATTTT.

The chain has TRBV19 and TRBJ1-5, with 8 bases that match TRBD1. Losses at the gene ends were 7 bases for V and 6 bases for J; bases not matched to a gene: 8. The germline V gene encodes CDR1 LNHDA and CDR2 SQIVND (reference sequence). The CDR3 sequence is 14 residues long. The CDR3 is CASNNPTGAQPQHF. The DNA for the CDR3 is TGTGCCAGTAACAATCCGACAGGGGCTCAGCCCCAGCATTTT.

Ten or more counts support this clonotype. The chain recombines TRBV12-3 or TRBV12-4 with TRBJ2-7; D is possibly TRBD1 (5 bases). Trimming left V 1 base short and J 4 bases short, with 5 bases between. CDR3 size: 12 residues. CDR3: CASSLGQYEQYF. In DNA form, the CDR3 reads TGTGCCAGCAGTTTAGGACAGTACGAGCAGTACTTC.

The CDR3 DNA sequence: TGTGCCAGCAGCGCAATACAGGGAGCAAAACTGTTTTTT. It specifies CASSAIQGAKLFF. The chain uses TRBV7-9 and TRBJ1-4, with D perhaps matching TRBD1 (6 bases). With 5 bases removed from V and 10 bases from J, the gap between germline ends came to 14 bases. This CDR3 spans 13 amino acids. Germline CDR1 is SEHNR and CDR2 is FQNEAQ (reference sequence).

On this clonotype: Germline and junction disagree at one end, which may indicate a read error. V and J are TRBV7-9 and TRBJ1-3; no reliable D call. The germline V gene has CDR1 SEHNR and CDR2 FQNEAQ (reference sequence). The CDR3 loop spans 12 amino acids. The CDR3 DNA is TGTTCCAGCAGCCACCCGGGTTACACCATATATTTT. This codes for CSSSHPGYTIYF.

This clonotype was seen a few times. This sequence joins TRBV12-3 or TRBV12-4 and TRBJ1-1; D is uncertain. The CDR3 spans 12 residues. V shed 2 bases and J shed 5 bases, with 6 bases lying between them. This CDR3 reads CASSLWHTEAFF. DNA for the CDR3: TGTGCCAGCAGTTTATGGCATACTGAAGCTTTCTTT.

Regarding this clonotype: Sequence at one end of the junction differs from germline and may be a read error. V and J are TRBV18 and TRBJ2-2; D gene ambiguous. Germline values: CDR1 KGHSH, CDR2 LQKENI. The CDR3 is made up of 12 amino acids. CDR3 protein: CASSLNTEELFF. In DNA form, the CDR3 reads TGTGCCAGCTCATTGAACACCGAGGAGCTGTTTTTT.

This sequence joins TRBV4-1 and TRBJ2-1; 10 nucleotides agree with TRBD2. CDR1 is MGHRA, CDR2 YSYEKL, per germline. The CDR3 runs to 16 residues. The ends lost 1 base at V and 5 bases at J; junction bases unmatched: 5. This CDR3 is CASSQGLAGANNEQFF. CDR3 nucleotide sequence: TGCGCCAGCAGCCAAGGTCTAGCGGGAGCTAACAATGAGCAGTTCTTC.

This clonotype turned up a few times. The rearrangement joins TRBV20-1 to TRBJ1-5; maybe TRBD1 (5 bases). The CDR3 runs to 14 residues. The V end lost 4 bases, the J end lost 2 bases, and 12 bases lay between the germline ends. The germline gives CDR1 DFQATT, CDR2 SNEGSKA (reference sequence). The CDR3 sequence is CSAMAGGGNQPQHF. DNA for the CDR3: TGCAGTGCTATGGCCGGGGGAGGCAATCAGCCCCAGCATTTT.

V is TRBV7-8 and J is TRBJ1-1, with D possibly matching TRBD1 (6 bases). Trimming took off 1 base at V and 0 bases at J, with 15 bases between the two ends. This CDR3 is 17 amino acids long. Germline assignment: CDR1 SGHVS and CDR2 FQNEAQ. This CDR3 is CASSLEGVVFMNTEAFF. The CDR3 nucleotides are TGTGCCAGCAGCTTAGAGGGGGTGGTTTTTATGAACACTGAAGCTTTCTTT.

This chain links TRBV3-1 with TRBJ2-1; TRBD1 aligns across 8 bases. J was trimmed by 8 bases and V by 5 bases; bases with no gene match: 8. In germline, CDR1 is LGHDT, CDR2 YNNKEL (reference sequence). The CDR3 is 14 residues long. CDR3: CASSVRTGWDEQFF. The CDR3 nucleotides read TGTGCCAGCAGCGTACGGACAGGGTGGGATGAGCAGTTCTTC.